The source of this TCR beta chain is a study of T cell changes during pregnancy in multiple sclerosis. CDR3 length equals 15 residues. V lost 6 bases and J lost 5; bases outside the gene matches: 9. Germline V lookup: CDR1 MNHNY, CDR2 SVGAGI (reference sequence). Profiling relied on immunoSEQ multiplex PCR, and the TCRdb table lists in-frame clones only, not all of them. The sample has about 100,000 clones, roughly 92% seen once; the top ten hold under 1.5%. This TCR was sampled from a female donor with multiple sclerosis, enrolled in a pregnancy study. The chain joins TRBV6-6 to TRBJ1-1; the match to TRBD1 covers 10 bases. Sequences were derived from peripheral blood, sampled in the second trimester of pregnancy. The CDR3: CASSRPGQGRTEAFF. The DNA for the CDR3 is TGTGCCAGCAGCCGTCCGGGACAGGGGCGTACTGAAGCTTTCTTT.